Sequencing of this TCR beta chain was carried out in a study of T cell responses to AZD1222 COVID-19 vaccine. Worth noting for this clone: Its antigen is not identified.

Study conclusions and caveats: Baseline serology detected seropositivity in only six AZD1222 recipients. CD4 TCRs linked to vaccination spanned spike, dominating at 160-218 and 743-854.

Assay used: immunoSEQ multiplex PCR; TCRdb lists only in-frame clones, some missing. The sample contains around 130,000 clones, roughly 90% of which appear only once. It was second doses at about 4 or about 12 weeks that were pooled. Germline V gene data show CDR1 as PRHDT and CDR2 as FYEKMQ (reference sequence). V was clipped by 2 bases and J by 1 base, with 7 bases between them. This CDR3 spans 14 amino acids. The V gene is TRBV13, the J gene TRBJ2-3; D unresolved. This receptor was obtained from an adult who received the AZD1222 COVID-19 vaccine. The material was peripheral blood, obtained 28 days after the second AZD1222 dose. CDR3: CASSLRQGTDTQYF. The CDR3 region has the DNA TGTGCCAGCAGCTTAAGGCAGGGCACAGATACGCAGTATTTT.